This paragraph reports one T cell receptor beta chain. Its antigen is unidentified. This specimen belongs to a study of vaccination effects on CD4 cells after COVID-19. Study information: After the second dose, samples were taken at median day 72. Overall study findings and caveats: In the late period after vaccination, infection- and vaccine-induced clones contracted markedly. Only a few convalescent patients and no early post-infection timepoints featured in the study.

ViraFEST assay sequencing came after antigen-specific CD4+ T cells were expanded with viral peptide pools. Investigators separated out CD4+ T cells once 9 to 11 days of culture had passed. BNT162b2 vaccine or mRNA-1273 vaccine was given to participants in two doses. No vaccinee had earlier SARS-CoV-2 infection, and nucleocapsid antibodies were negative. The repertoire was sequenced with immunoSEQ multiplex PCR; TCRdb's copy has only in-frame clones and lacks some. The table has tens of thousands of clones, roughly four fifths seen once. This CDR3 has 15 amino acids. Trimming shortened V by 0 bases and J by 4 bases, and 12 bases separated the two germline ends. Germline loops: CDR1 MNHEY, CDR2 SVGEGT.

The chain employs TRBV6-2 or TRBV6-3 and TRBJ2-5; D perhaps matches TRBD2 (5 bases). Sample: CD4+ T cells from PBMCs cultured with HCoV-NL63 spike peptides, taken after COVID-19 vaccination. This sequence originates from a human donor who received a COVID-19 vaccine. Some clones in this sample may be carry-over from other donors' samples. In DNA, the CDR3 is TGTGCCAGCAGTTACTCGGGAAGGGAGAGAGAGACCCAGTACTTC. Amino acid sequence: CASSYSGRERETQYF.